This entry concerns a single TCR beta chain. It has no known antigen specificity. Base qualities are not at hand, and no much larger clone is one base apart. In the prospective study, participants were 18 to 89 years old, resided in under 30 geographic areas of the United States, and were enrolled through a virtual design. To assign participants to cohorts, the prospective study relied on clinical history that participants themselves reported in a screening survey and a study questionnaire. Mobile phlebotomists in the prospective study collected whole blood, serum and a nasopharyngeal or oropharyngeal swab from every participant. Participants in the prospective study had the option to provide additional blood draws and questionnaires over an approximately 2-month period. Prospective study blood samples were shipped either frozen or at room temperature before DNA extraction. This entry is derived from a study of blood T cell repertoires in COVID-19 (dated by TCRdb to the early 2020s). In the study overall: Samples from collaborators originated in the United States, Italy and Spain and spanned both the acute and convalescent phases of COVID-19. The repertoires were released in a freely available public database intended as a resource for research on the immune response to SARS-CoV-2. Where available, HLA class I and class II types were taken from metadata supplied by the sample provider and were not determined by assay-based typing. The sample metadata nearly always contained a de-identified subject ID, COVID-19 status, age in years and sex. Samples came from the ongoing ImmuneRACE study (first 160 participants) plus 1,254 subjects from 6 global collaborators. Subjects who had been exposed to COVID-19, were actively infected with it, or had recovered from it provided the deeply sampled blood TCRbeta repertoires that made up the dataset. The material from the prospective study consisted of cDNA or gDNA derived from T cells, B-cell-depleted T cells, or PBMCs.

TCRbeta CDR3 regions were amplified from genomic DNA using the immunoSEQ Assay, a bias-controlled multiplex PCR. Concerning the study's data processing: Nucleated cell counts per sample were estimated from amplification of reference gene primers within the assay. To quantify the absolute abundance of each unique TCRbeta CDR3 rearrangement, sequence reads were collapsed and filtered. For each sample, productive Simpson clonality was calculated as the square root of Simpson's diversity index over productive rearrangements. The source is immuneACCESS, and TCRdb retained only in-frame sequences with V and J called. Part of the clones is not carried over; for the studies checked, unresolved V genes explain less than half of this, and the remainder is unexplained. That table gives V, J and clone size, and the DNA gave D and trimming. Here the sample has 180,000 or so clones; 85% to 90% occur a single time. About 2.1% of the sample belongs to the ten largest clones.

The germline V and J ends show losses of 1 base and 6 bases respectively, and no gene match explains 8 bases of the junction. There are 16 amino acids in the CDR3, from cysteine to phenylalanine inclusive. Only the CDR3 part of the read is kept: 48 bases, read in frame from the first base. CDR1 and CDR2, per the germline V gene, are SGHRS and YFSETQ. What the authors observed across the whole study: How much clinical and demographic metadata was included differed by source and by participant, and the metadata was provided uncurated.

This receptor was obtained from a middle-aged woman with acute COVID-19. The sequencing input was PBMCs or T cells enriched from blood (not recorded which). Here the chain combines TRBV5-1 and TRBJ2-3, and 10 junction bases match TRBD1. This receptor has the CDR3 CASSLSGTGAPDTQYF. The nucleotide sequence is given as TGCGCCAGCAGCTTGAGCGGGACAGGGGCTCCGGATACGCAGTATTTT.